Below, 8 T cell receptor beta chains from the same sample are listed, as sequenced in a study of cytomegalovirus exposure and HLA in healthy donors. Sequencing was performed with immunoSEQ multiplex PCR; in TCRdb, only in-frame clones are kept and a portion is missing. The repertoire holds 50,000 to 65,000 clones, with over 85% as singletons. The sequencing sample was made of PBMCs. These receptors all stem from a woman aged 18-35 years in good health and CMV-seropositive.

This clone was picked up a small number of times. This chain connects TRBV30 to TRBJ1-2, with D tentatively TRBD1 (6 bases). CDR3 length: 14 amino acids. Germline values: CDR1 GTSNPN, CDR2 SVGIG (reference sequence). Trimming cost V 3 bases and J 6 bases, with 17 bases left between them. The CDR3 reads CAWRGGTKRHGYTF. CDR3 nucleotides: TGTGCCTGGAGGGGAGGGACAAAACGACATGGCTACACCTTC.

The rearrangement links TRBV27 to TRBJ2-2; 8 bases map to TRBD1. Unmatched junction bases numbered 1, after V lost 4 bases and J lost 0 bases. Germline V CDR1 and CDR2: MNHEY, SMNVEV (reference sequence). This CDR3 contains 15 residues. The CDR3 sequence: CASSWTGTNTGELFF. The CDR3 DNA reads TGTGCCAGCAGTTGGACAGGGACGAACACCGGGGAGCTGTTTTTT.

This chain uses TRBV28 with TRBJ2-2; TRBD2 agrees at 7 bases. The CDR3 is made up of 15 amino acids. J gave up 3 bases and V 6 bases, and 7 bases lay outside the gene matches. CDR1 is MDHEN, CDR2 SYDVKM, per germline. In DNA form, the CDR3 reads TGTGCCAGCAGCCCCGCGGGAGCCTACACCGGGGAGCTGTTTTTT. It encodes CASSPAGAYTGELFF.

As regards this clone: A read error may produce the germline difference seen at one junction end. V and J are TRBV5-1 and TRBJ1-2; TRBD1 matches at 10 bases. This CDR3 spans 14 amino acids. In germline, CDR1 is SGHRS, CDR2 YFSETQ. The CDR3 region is CASSLGQGAYSYTF. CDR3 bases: TGCGCCAGCAGCTTGGGACAGGGGGCCTATAGCTACACCTTC.

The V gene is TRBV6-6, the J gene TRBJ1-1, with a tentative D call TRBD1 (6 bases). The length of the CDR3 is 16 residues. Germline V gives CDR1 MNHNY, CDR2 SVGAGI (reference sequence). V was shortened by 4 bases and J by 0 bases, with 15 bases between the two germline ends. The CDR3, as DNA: TGTGCCAGCAGTTCGACAGGCCTTGGGATGAACACTGAAGCTTTCTTT. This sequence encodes CASSSTGLGMNTEAFF.

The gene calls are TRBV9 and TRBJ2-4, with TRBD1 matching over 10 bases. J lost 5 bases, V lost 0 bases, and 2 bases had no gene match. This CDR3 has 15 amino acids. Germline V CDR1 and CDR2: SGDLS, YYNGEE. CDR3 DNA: TGTGCCAGCAGCGTAGGGGGACAGGGGCAAAACATTCAGTACTTC. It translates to CASSVGGQGQNIQYF.

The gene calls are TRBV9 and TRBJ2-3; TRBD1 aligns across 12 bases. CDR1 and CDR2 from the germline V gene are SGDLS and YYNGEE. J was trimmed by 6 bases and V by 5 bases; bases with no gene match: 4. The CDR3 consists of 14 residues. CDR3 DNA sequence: TGTGCCAGCAGTACGGGACAGGGGGCGGATACGCAGTATTTT. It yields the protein CASSTGQGADTQYF. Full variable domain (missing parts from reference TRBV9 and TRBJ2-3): DSGVTQTPKHLITATGQRVTLRCSPRSGDLSVYWYQQSLDQGLQFLIQYYNGEERAKGNILERFSAQQFPDLHSELNLSSLELGDSALYFCASSTGQGADTQYFGPGTRLTVL.

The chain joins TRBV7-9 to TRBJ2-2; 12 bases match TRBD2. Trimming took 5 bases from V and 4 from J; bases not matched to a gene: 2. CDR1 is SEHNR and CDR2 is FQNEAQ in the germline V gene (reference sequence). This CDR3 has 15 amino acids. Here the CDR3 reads CASSRTSGVTGELFF. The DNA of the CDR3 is TGTGCCAGCAGCAGGACTAGCGGGGTCACCGGGGAGCTGTTTTTT.